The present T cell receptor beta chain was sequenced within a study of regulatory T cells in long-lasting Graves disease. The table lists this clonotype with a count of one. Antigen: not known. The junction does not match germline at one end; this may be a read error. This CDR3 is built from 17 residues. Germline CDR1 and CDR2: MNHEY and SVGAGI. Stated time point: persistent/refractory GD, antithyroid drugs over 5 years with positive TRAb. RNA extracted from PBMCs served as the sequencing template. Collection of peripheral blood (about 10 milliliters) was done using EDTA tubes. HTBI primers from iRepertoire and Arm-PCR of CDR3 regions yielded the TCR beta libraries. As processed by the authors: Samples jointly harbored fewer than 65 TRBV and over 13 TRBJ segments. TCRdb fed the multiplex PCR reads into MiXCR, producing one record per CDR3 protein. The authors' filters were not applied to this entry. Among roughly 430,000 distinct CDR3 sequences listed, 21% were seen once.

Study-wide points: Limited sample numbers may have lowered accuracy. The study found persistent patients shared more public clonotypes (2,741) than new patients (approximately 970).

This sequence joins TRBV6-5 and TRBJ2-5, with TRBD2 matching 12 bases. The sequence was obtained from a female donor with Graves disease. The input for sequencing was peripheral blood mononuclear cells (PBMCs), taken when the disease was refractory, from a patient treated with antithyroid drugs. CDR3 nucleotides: TGTACCAGCAGTTACACCGGGACTAGCGGGTCGGGGGAGACCCAGTACTTC. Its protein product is CTSSYTGTSGSGETQYF.